The present TCR beta chain was sequenced within a study of blood T cell repertoires in COVID-19. Cohorts were based on clinical histories the participants reported. The V gene's germline CDR1 is MGHRA and CDR2 YSYEKL. The length of the CDR3 is 11 residues. Trimming removed 5 bases from V and 6 bases from J, with 8 bases in between. In the authors' workflow: The assay estimated nucleated cells by amplifying reference gene primers. Clones were sequenced by immunoSEQ multiplex PCR, and TCRdb holds only the in-frame ones, with some missing. Clone size and the V and J calls come from that table; the DNA yielded D and trimming. Among about 270,000 clones, around 90% were seen once, and the ten largest hold about 2%.

V usage is TRBV4-1 and J usage is TRBJ2-7, with no clear D. The sample comprised PBMCs or T cells enriched from blood (not recorded which). This clonotype was obtained from a woman between 40 and 55 years old with acute COVID-19. The chain's CDR3 is CASSSDSEQYF. CDR3 nucleotides: TGCGCCAGCAGCTCCGACTCCGAGCAGTACTTC.